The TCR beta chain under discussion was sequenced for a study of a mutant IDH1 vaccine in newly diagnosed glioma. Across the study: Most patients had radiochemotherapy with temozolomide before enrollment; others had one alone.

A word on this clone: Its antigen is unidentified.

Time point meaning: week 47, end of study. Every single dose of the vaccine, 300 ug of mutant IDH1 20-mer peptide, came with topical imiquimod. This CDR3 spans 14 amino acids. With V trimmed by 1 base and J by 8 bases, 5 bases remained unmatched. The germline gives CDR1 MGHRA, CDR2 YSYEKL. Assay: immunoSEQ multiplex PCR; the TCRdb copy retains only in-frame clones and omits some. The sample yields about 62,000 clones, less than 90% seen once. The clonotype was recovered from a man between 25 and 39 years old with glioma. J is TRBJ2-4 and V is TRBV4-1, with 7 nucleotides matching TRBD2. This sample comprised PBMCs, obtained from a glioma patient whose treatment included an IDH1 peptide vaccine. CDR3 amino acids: CASSQVLGGDIQYF. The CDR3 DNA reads TGCGCCAGCAGCCAAGTGCTGGGGGGGGACATTCAGTACTTC.